A selection of T cell receptor beta chains follows, all from one sample in a study of vaccination effects on CD4 cells after COVID-19. Their specific antigens are unknown. Using immunoSEQ multiplex PCR, the repertoire was profiled, and TCRdb retains in-frame clones only, with some absent. The data show around 81,000 clones, under 80% seen once. The material was CD4+ T cells from PBMCs cultured with HCoV-OC43 spike peptides, obtained after COVID-19 vaccination. The receptors derive from a human donor who received a COVID-19 vaccine. Each CDR3 is given with its conserved first and last residue. The D gene is left open where the match is weak. Only some rows state a clone size, as once, few, many or a class for expanded clones.

J gene	clone size	CDR3 length	V gene	D gene	CDR3 DNA	CDR3 protein
TRBJ2-5	NA	14	TRBV30	TRBD2	TGTGCCTGGAGTTCTAGCGGGGTGCGTGAGACCCAGTACTTC	CAWSSSGVRETQYF
TRBJ1-6	NA	15	TRBV28	TRBD1	TGTGCCAGCAGTACGCCCGGGACAGCCAATTCACCCCTCCACTTT	CASSTPGTANSPLHF
TRBJ2-3	NA	15	TRBV6-2/TRBV6-3	NA	TGTGCCAGCAGACCTGACAGGACTCAGGCAGATACGCAGTATTTT	CASRPDRTQADTQYF
TRBJ1-2	NA	14	TRBV5-1	TRBD1	TGCGCCAGCAGCTTCGATGCCCGACAGGGCGGCTACACCTTC	CASSFDARQGGYTF
TRBJ1-2	NA	13	TRBV7-2	NA	TGTGCCAGCAGCCGGGACGGCTACTATGGCTACACCTTC	CASSRDGYYGYTF
TRBJ2-3	NA	16	TRBV4-1	NA	TGCGCCAGCAGCCAACAGCCAGGGGAGCCGTCAGATACGCAGTATTTT	CASSQQPGEPSDTQYF
TRBJ2-2	NA	16	TRBV5-4	TRBD2	TGTGCCAGCAGCTCTTCCTCGGGGGGGCGTTCCGGGGAGCTGTTTTTT	CASSSSSGGRSGELFF
TRBJ1-2	NA	12	TRBV3-1/TRBV3-2	NA	TGTGCCAGCAGCCAAGTAGACTGGGGCTACACCTTC	CASSQVDWGYTF
TRBJ2-3	NA	15	TRBV2	NA	TGTGCCAGCAGTGAAGGGCAGAAAGCGGTAGATACGCAGTATTTT	CASSEGQKAVDTQYF
TRBJ1-1	NA	15	TRBV14	NA	TGTGCCAGCAGCCCAAGGGTTTTATTGAACACTGAAGCTTTCTTT	CASSPRVLLNTEAFF
TRBJ1-2	NA	15	TRBV19	NA	TGTGCCAGTAGTACTCGCAGGGAGGGGAGCTATGGCTACACCTTC	CASSTRREGSYGYTF
TRBJ1-1	NA	17	TRBV5-6	TRBD1	TGTGCCAGCAGCTCTTTCTTGGGACAGTCAATTAGCACTGAAGCTTTCTTT	CASSSFLGQSISTEAFF
TRBJ2-3	NA	15	TRBV7-9	NA	TGTGCCAGCAGCTTAGCGGGGGCCGACACAGATACGCAGTATTTT	CASSLAGADTDTQYF
TRBJ2-3	once	16	TRBV7-3	NA	TGTGCCAGCAGCTTAATCGGTTGGTCGGGCACAGATACGCAGTATTTT	CASSLIGWSGTDTQYF
TRBJ2-2	NA	16	TRBV6-6	TRBD1	TGTGCCAGCAGTGGTCCGGGACAGGGAGGTACCGGGGAGCTGTTTTTT	CASSGPGQGGTGELFF
TRBJ1-2	NA	15	TRBV6-6	NA	TGTGCCAGCAGGCGACCGGGCCAGGTGAACTATGGCTACACCTTC	CASRRPGQVNYGYTF